This T cell receptor beta chain was obtained from a study of cytomegalovirus exposure and HLA in healthy donors. CDR1 is SGHNT and CDR2 is YYREEE in the germline V gene (reference sequence). Germline trimming cut 4 bases from V and 2 bases from J; bases unmatched to any gene: 10. CDR3 length: 16 residues. About this clone: Its cognate antigen is unknown.

Broader study findings: Based on reports, TCR beta sequences accurately predicted HLA-A and HLA-B alleles for most subjects.

PCR employed 60 Vbeta and 13 Jbeta primers. This table comes from immunoSEQ multiplex PCR, and its TCRdb copy is limited to in-frame clones, with some not included. This sample has around 150,000 clones, with 70% to 80% found just once. Sequenced sample: PBMCs. The TCR was taken from a man aged 50-59 years in good health and CMV-seropositive. The chain joins TRBV5-4 to TRBJ2-5; the match to TRBD1 covers 8 bases. The CDR3 region has the DNA TGTGCCAGCAGCATCTTAGACAGGGGTCTACAAGAGACCCAGTACTTC. It specifies CASSILDRGLQETQYF.